Below, 12 T cell receptor beta chains from the same sample are listed, as sequenced in a study of shared clonotypes between healthy human individuals. Measured with immunoSEQ multiplex PCR; TCRdb has only the in-frame clones, and not every one. The sample carries about a million clones, around 80% recorded once. Sequenced input: memory CD4+ T cells sorted from blood. Subset defined: CD45RA-negative fraction. The source of these receptors is a man younger than 35 in good health.

This chain connects TRBV6-1 to TRBJ1-6, with TRBD1 matching 7 bases. The ends lost 2 bases at V and 6 bases at J; junction bases unmatched: 4. Germline V gives CDR1 MNHNS, CDR2 SASEGT. This CDR3 has 15 amino acids. The CDR3 DNA follows: TGTGCCAGCAGTGAACGGGACAGCCCTAATTCACCCCTCCACTTT. Translating it yields CASSERDSPNSPLHF.

This rearrangement joins TRBV7-2 to TRBJ2-5, with D possibly TRBD1 on 5 matching bases. CDR3 length equals 15 residues. The V end lost 4 bases, the J end lost 3 bases, and 15 bases lay between the germline ends. The germline V gene encodes CDR1 SGHTA and CDR2 FQGNSA. The CDR3 sequence is CASSSPGQGKETQYF. The CDR3 nucleotides are TGTGCCAGCAGCTCCCCGGGCCAGGGAAAAGAGACCCAGTACTTC.

V usage is TRBV6-1 and J usage is TRBJ1-3; D remains unclear. V gave up 3 bases and J gave up 7 bases, with 10 bases separating them. This CDR3 spans 13 amino acids. Per germline, CDR1 MNHNS and CDR2 SASEGT. CDR3 protein: CASSDESGNTIYF. For the CDR3, the DNA is TGTGCCAGCAGTGACGAAAGCGGGAACACCATATATTTT.

The chain has TRBV10-3 and TRBJ2-1, with unresolved D. The CDR3 loop spans 11 amino acids. Per the germline V gene, CDR1 is ENHRY and CDR2 is SYGVKD. The V end lost 2 bases, the J end lost 12 bases, and 8 bases lay between the germline ends. CDR3 DNA: TGTGCCATCAGTGAGGCCCGGCGGCAGTTCTTC. Translation gives CAISEARRQFF.

The chain carries TRBV19 and TRBJ2-7; possible D gene TRBD2, 7 bases. The germline CDR1 and CDR2 sequences are LNHDA and SQIVND (reference sequence). Trimming took 5 bases from V and 0 from J, leaving 11 bases between them. The CDR3 sequence is 14 residues long. CDR3 sequence (DNA): TGTGCCAGTAGTGGGGGGGCCCACTCCTACGAGCAGTACTTC. Its translation: CASSGGAHSYEQYF.

The chain recombines TRBV4-3 with TRBJ2-3, with 12 bases aligning to TRBD2. Germline-derived CDR1 and CDR2 are LGHNA and YSLEER. The CDR3 spans 17 residues. V shed 1 base, J shed 6 bases, and the junction held 8 bases outside the gene matches. In DNA form, the CDR3 reads TGCGCCAGCAGCCAAGTCGTACTAGCGGGAGGTTGGGATACGCAGTATTTT. It yields the protein CASSQVVLAGGWDTQYF.

This chain connects TRBV30 to TRBJ1-5, with a weak D call TRBD1 (5 bases). CDR3 length equals 13 residues. The germline CDR1 and CDR2 sequences are GTSNPN and SVGIG (reference sequence). V lost 4 bases to trimming and J lost 3 bases, with 10 bases between them. The CDR3 spells CAWTPGVNQPQHF. The CDR3 coding sequence is TGTGCCTGGACCCCGGGGGTCAATCAGCCCCAGCATTTT.

Points on this clone: In the same sample, other DNA sequences code for this CDR3. This sequence joins TRBV18 and TRBJ2-7, with 10 bases lining up with TRBD1. This CDR3 spans 15 amino acids. The germline V gene encodes CDR1 KGHSH and CDR2 LQKENI. V dropped 3 bases and J dropped 2; count of bases not matched to a gene: 4. DNA for the CDR3: TGTGCCAGCTCACCTGACGGACAGGGGGCCTACGAGCAGTACTTC. It yields the protein CASSPDGQGAYEQYF.

This clone was observed a handful of times. This chain connects TRBV6-5 to TRBJ1-6; D is perhaps TRBD1 (5 bases). Germline CDR1 reads MNHEY; CDR2 reads SVGAGI. V was pared by 6 bases and J by 7 bases, with 16 bases between. This CDR3 spans 15 amino acids. The CDR3 DNA reads TGTGCCAGCAGCCCCGGGGGGTTTGGGAATTCACCCCTCCACTTT. It codes for CASSPGGFGNSPLHF.

This clone was seen a handful of times. J is TRBJ2-5 and V is TRBV10-3; possible D gene TRBD2, 5 bases. The V end was cut by 2 bases, the J end by 5 bases, with 15 bases between. This CDR3 has 15 residues. Germline V gives CDR1 ENHRY, CDR2 SYGVKD. DNA for the CDR3: TGTGCCATCAGTGAGGGCGGGTTCGAAGTGGAGACCCAGTACTTC. Translating gives CAISEGGFEVETQYF.

CDR3 sequence reads: CASSPGGRVPDTQYF. As DNA, the CDR3 is TGCGCCAGCAGCCCAGGGGGAAGGGTCCCAGATACGCAGTATTTT. The rearrangement uses TRBV4-1 and TRBJ2-3; 7 bases are a match to TRBD1. Unmatched junction bases numbered 8, after V lost 4 bases and J lost 4 bases. The CDR3 sequence is 15 residues long. In germline, CDR1 is MGHRA, CDR2 YSYEKL.

Worth noting for this clone: Within the sample, other DNA sequences also encode this same CDR3. The V call is TRBV28, the J call TRBJ1-2; 7 bases match TRBD1. J gave up 5 bases and V 3 bases, and 3 bases lay outside the gene matches. The germline CDR1 and CDR2 sequences are MDHEN and SYDVKM. The CDR3 spans 13 residues. CDR3 in amino acids: CASSFTQGYGYTF. CDR3 bases: TGTGCCAGCAGTTTTACACAGGGGTATGGCTACACCTTC.